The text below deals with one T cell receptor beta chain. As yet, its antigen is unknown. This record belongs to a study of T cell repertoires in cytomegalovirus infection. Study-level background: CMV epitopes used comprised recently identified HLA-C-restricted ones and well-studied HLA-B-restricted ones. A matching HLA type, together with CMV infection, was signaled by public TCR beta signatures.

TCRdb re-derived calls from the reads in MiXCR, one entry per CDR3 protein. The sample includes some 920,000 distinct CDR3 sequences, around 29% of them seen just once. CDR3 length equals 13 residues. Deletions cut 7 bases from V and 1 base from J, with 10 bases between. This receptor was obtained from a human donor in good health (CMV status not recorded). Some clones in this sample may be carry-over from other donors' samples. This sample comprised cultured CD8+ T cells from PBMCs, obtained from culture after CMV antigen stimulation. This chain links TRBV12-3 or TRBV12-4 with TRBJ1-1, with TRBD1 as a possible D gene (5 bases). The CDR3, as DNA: TGTGCCAGCACCAAAGGACAGAACACTGAAGCTTTCTTT. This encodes CASTKGQNTEAFF.